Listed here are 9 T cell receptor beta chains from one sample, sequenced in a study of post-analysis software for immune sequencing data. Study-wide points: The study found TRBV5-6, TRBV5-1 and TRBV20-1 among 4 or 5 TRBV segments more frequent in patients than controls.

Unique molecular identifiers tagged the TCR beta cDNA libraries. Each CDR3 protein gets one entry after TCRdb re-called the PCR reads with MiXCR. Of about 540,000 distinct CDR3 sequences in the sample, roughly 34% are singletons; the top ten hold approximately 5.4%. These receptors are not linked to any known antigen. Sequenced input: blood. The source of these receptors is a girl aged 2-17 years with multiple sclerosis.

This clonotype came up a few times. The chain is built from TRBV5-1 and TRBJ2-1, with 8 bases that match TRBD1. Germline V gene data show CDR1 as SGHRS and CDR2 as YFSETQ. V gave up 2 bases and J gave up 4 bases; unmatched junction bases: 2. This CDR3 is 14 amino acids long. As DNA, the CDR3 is TGCGCCAGCAGCTTTGGGACAGGTTACAATGAGCAGTTCTTC. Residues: CASSFGTGYNEQFF.

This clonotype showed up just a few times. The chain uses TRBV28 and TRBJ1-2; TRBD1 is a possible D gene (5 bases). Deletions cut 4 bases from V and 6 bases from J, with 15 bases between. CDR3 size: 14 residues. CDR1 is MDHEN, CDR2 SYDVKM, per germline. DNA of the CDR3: TGTGCCAGCAGTTCCATGGGGCAGGATAATGGCTACACCTTC. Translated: CASSSMGQDNGYTF.

The CDR3 region is CASSQEWQGVNYGYTF. CDR3 sequence (DNA): TGTGCCAGCAGCCAAGAATGGCAGGGGGTTAACTATGGCTACACCTTC. The genes are TRBV3-1 and TRBJ1-2, with 7 nucleotides matching TRBD1. The CDR3 runs 16 residues. V shed 0 bases, J shed 1 base, and the junction held 5 bases outside the gene matches. The germline gives CDR1 LGHDT, CDR2 YNNKEL (reference sequence).

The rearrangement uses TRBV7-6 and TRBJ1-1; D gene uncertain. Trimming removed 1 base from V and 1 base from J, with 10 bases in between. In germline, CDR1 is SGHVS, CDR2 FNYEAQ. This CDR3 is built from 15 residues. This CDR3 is CASSLVDSGNTEAFF. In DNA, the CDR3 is TGTGCCAGCAGCTTAGTGGACTCGGGGAACACTGAAGCTTTCTTT.

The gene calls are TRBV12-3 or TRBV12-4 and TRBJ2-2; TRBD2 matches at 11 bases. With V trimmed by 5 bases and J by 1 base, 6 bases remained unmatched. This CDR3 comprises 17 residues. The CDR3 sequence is CASSPRGTSGNTGELFF. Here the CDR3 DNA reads TGTGCCAGCAGTCCCCGCGGGACTAGCGGGAACACCGGGGAGCTGTTTTTT.

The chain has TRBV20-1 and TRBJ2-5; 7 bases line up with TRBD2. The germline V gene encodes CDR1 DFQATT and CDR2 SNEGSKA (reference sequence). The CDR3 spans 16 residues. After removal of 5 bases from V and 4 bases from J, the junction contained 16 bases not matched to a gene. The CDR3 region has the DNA TGCAGTGCTGGGAGGGGAGGGAAATCGGTGGGAGAGACCCAGTACTTC. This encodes CSAGRGGKSVGETQYF.

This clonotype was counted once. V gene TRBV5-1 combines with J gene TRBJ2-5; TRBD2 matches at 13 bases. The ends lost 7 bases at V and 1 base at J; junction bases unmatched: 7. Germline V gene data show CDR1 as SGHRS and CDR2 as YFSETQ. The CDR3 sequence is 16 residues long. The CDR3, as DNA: TGCGCCAGCCGGACTAGCGGGGGACCAATCCAAGAGACCCAGTACTTC. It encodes CASRTSGGPIQETQYF. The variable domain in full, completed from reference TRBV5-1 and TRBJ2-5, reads KAGVTQTPRYLIKTRGQQVTLSCSPISGHRSVSWYQQTPGQGLQFLFEYFSETQRNKGNFPGRFSGRQFSNSRSEMNVSTLELGDSALYLCASRTSGGPIQETQYFGPGTRLLVL.

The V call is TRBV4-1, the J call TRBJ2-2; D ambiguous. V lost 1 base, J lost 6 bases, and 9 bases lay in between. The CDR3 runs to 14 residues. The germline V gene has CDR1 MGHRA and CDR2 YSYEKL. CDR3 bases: TGCGCCAGCAGCCAAGTTAGAGGTCCCGGGGAGCTGTTTTTT. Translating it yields CASSQVRGPGELFF.

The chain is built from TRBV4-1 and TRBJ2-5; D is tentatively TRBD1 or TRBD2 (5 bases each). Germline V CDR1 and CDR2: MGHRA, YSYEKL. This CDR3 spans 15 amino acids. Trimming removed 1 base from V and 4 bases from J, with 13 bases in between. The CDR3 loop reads CASSQVLIGAETQYF. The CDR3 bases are TGCGCCAGCAGCCAAGTTTTGATCGGGGCAGAGACCCAGTACTTC.